This T cell receptor (beta chain) comes out of a study of blood T cell repertoires in COVID-19. Produced via immunoSEQ multiplex PCR; TCRdb's table is partial and in-frame only. The table shows around 300,000 clones, with roughly 90% occurring only once. This clone was observed a single time. Between the trimmed V and J ends, which lost 6 bases and 4 bases, there was a span of 12 bases. CDR3 length equals 13 residues. The germline CDR1 and CDR2 sequences are SNHLY and FYNNEI. The chain is built from TRBV2 and TRBJ1-1; no reliable D call. The receptor's source is a woman aged 35 to 49 who had recovered from COVID-19. Sequenced material: PBMCs or T cells enriched from blood (not recorded which). For the CDR3, the DNA is TGTGCCAGCAGCCGCCGGGAGAGCACTGAAGCTTTCTTT. This translates into CASSRRESTEAFF.